One sample yielded the 22 T cell receptor beta chains listed below, sequenced in a study of blood T cells in healthy people across ages. Through a sample-barcoded 5' primer and a J-beta primer mix, a second PCR was run for roughly 7 to 12 cycles. Via MiXCR, TCRdb re-called the 5' RACE reads, giving one row per CDR3 protein. Among some 290,000 distinct CDR3 sequences listed, 27% were seen once. The sequenced sample was blood. Receptors originate from a woman in her seventies in good health.

This clonotype was counted a few times. The chain employs TRBV7-3 and TRBJ2-7; the match to TRBD2 covers 7 bases. Germline V CDR1 and CDR2: SGHTA, FQGTGA. The CDR3 totals 15 residues. V trimming: 1 base; J trimming: 0 bases; junction bases outside the gene matches: 3. The CDR3 nucleotides are TGTGCCAGCAGCTTAATGGCGGGAGACTCCTACGAGCAGTACTTC. Residues: CASSLMAGDSYEQYF. The variable domain in full, completed from reference TRBV7-3 and TRBJ2-7, reads GAGVSQTPSNKVTEKGKYVELRCDPISGHTALYWYRQSLGQGPEFLIYFQGTGAADDSGLPNDRFFAVRPEGSVSTLKIQRTERGDSAVYLCASSLMAGDSYEQYFGPGTRLTVT.

This clonotype was seen ten or more times. This rearrangement joins TRBV20-1 to TRBJ2-1; the D is unclear. From germline, CDR1 is DFQATT and CDR2 SNEGSKA (reference sequence). V lost 6 bases, J lost 9 bases, and 12 bases lay in between. The CDR3 loop spans 11 amino acids. The CDR3 sequence: CSASTSGEQFF. The CDR3 region has the DNA TGCAGTGCGTCCACTTCGGGTGAGCAGTTCTTC.

This rearrangement joins TRBV21-1 to TRBJ2-5. The better agreement between TRBJ2-7 and the DNA end casts doubt on the J call. TRBV21-1 is a known pseudogene. The CDR3 spans 11 residues. The CDR3 bases are TGTGCCAGCAGGGAAGCCTACGAGCAGTACTTC. The encoded protein is CASREAYEQYF.

This clonotype has ten or more counts. The CDR3: CASSSGTGGLETQYF. The CDR3 nucleotides read TGTGCCAGCAGTTCCGGGACAGGGGGCCTTGAGACCCAGTACTTC. This chain connects TRBV28 to TRBJ2-5; 12 positions match TRBD1. CDR3 length: 15 amino acids. Germline CDR1 reads MDHEN; CDR2 reads SYDVKM. The V gene end was trimmed by 4 bases and the J gene end by 5 bases; junction bases not matched to a gene: 5.

This clonotype was picked up a small number of times. The CDR3 loop reads CASTPAGLVSEQFF. CDR3 nucleotides: TGTGCCAGCACCCCAGCGGGCCTAGTGAGTGAGCAGTTCTTC. The chain is built from TRBV12-3 or TRBV12-4 and TRBJ2-5, with D possibly TRBD2 on 6 matching bases. The J call may be mistaken, given a closer DNA end match to TRBJ2-1. There are 14 residues in the CDR3.

As concerns this clonotype: At one end the junction does not follow the germline gene, possibly because of a read error. This chain links TRBV6-2 or TRBV6-3 with TRBJ2-5, with D perhaps TRBD2 (5 bases). This CDR3 is built from 14 residues. Germline-derived CDR1 and CDR2 are MNHEY and SVGEGT. The CDR3 region is CASSLHGSGNERFF. The CDR3 DNA follows: TGTGCCAGCAGTCTACATGGTTCTGGGAATGAGCGGTTCTTC.

The chain combines TRBV5-5 with TRBJ2-5; D is unclear. This CDR3 spans 13 amino acids. V lost 5 bases and J 0 bases, leaving 8 bases between the germline ends. The germline CDR1 and CDR2 sequences are SGHKS and YYEKEE (reference sequence). The CDR3 DNA reads TGTGCCAGCAGGAAACAGTACCAAGAGACCCAGTACTTC. Protein: CASRKQYQETQYF.

This clonotype was counted a few times. The CDR3 spells CSVGLAGTYNEQFF. CDR3 bases: TGCAGCGTCGGACTAGCGGGAACCTACAATGAGCAGTTCTTC. The V call is TRBV29-1, the J call TRBJ2-1; 12 bases are a match to TRBD2. CDR1 and CDR2 from the germline V gene are SQVTM and ANQGSEA. V was clipped by 6 bases and J by 2 bases; unmatched bases: 2. CDR3 length: 14 amino acids.

The sample holds one count of this clonotype. Germline and junction disagree at one end, which may indicate a read error. The rearrangement uses TRBV7-2 and TRBJ2-7; 11 positions agree with TRBD2. This CDR3 comprises 16 residues. Germline CDR1 and CDR2: SGHTA and FQGNSA. CDR3 in DNA: TGTGCCAGCAGCTTGGGGCTAGCGGGGGGCTTCTACGAGCAGTGCTTC. It encodes CASSLGLAGGFYEQCF.

This chain uses TRBV4-1 with TRBJ2-1; 8 nucleotides match TRBD2. Matching the DNA end better, TRBJ2-7 makes the J call doubtful. Per germline, CDR1 MGHRA and CDR2 YSYEKL. The CDR3 runs 16 residues. CDR3 bases: TGCGCCAGCAGCCAAGATAGAAGCGGGAGCTCCTACGAGCAGTACTTC. It is translated as CASSQDRSGSSYEQYF.

The chain recombines TRBV6-5 with TRBJ1-2; D may be TRBD1 (5 bases). Germline loops: CDR1 MNHEY, CDR2 SVGAGI. The CDR3 has 14 amino acids. Trimming left V 4 bases short and J 4 bases short, with 13 bases between. The CDR3 sequence is CASSSGRVGYGYTF. The CDR3 bases are TGTGCCAGCAGTTCGGGCAGGGTGGGCTATGGCTACACCTTC.

This rearrangement joins TRBV9 to TRBJ2-3; no definite D call. V was clipped by 0 bases and J by 6 bases, with 8 bases between them. Germline V gene sequence: CDR1 SGDLS, CDR2 YYNGEE. The CDR3 consists of 13 residues. CDR3 nucleotides: TGTGCCAGCAGCGTAGCAGCCGTCGATACGCAGTATTTT. The encoded protein is CASSVAAVDTQYF.

This clonotype has just a few counts. The V call is TRBV20-1, the J call TRBJ1-5; 8 nucleotides agree with TRBD1. This CDR3 has 13 amino acids. The J segment lost 4 bases and the V segment lost 5 bases, leaving 4 bases of the junction unmatched. In germline, CDR1 is DFQATT, CDR2 SNEGSKA (reference sequence). CDR3 sequence reads: CSAQTGGNQPQHF. The CDR3 DNA sequence: TGCAGTGCTCAAACAGGGGGGAATCAGCCCCAGCATTTT.

This clonotype was found a few times. V gene TRBV6-2 or TRBV6-3 combines with J gene TRBJ2-3, with 9 bases identical to TRBD2. There are 16 residues in the CDR3. Germline V gives CDR1 MNHEY, CDR2 SVGEGT. V shed 5 bases and J 4 bases; nucleotides not matched to a gene: 10. CDR3 loop: CASSILAGEGADTQYF. In DNA, the CDR3 is TGTGCCAGCAGTATATTAGCGGGAGAAGGCGCAGATACGCAGTATTTT.

The chain couples TRBV29-1 to TRBJ1-2; TRBD1 aligns across 8 bases. This CDR3 has 13 amino acids. The V and J ends lost 5 bases and 2 bases, in that order; junction bases with no gene match: 4. Germline lookup yields CDR1 SQVTM and CDR2 ANQGSEA. DNA for the CDR3: TGCAGCGTTAAACAGGGGGGAAACTATGGCTACACCTTC. As protein: CSVKQGGNYGYTF.

This rearrangement joins TRBV28 to TRBJ2-7, with TRBD2 matching over 8 bases. From germline, CDR1 is MDHEN and CDR2 SYDVKM. V was clipped by 2 bases and J by 0 bases; unmatched bases: 3. The CDR3 has 15 amino acids. Here the CDR3 reads CASSLVGLGSYEQYF. In DNA, the CDR3 is TGTGCCAGCAGTTTAGTGGGACTAGGCTCCTACGAGCAGTACTTC.

The CDR3 here is CATSRDGGQSNQPQHF. Here the CDR3 DNA reads TGTGCCACCAGCAGAGATGGAGGGCAGAGCAATCAGCCCCAGCATTTT. V usage is TRBV15 and J usage is TRBJ1-5; D not resolved. CDR1 and CDR2 (germline): LNHNV, YYDKDF (reference sequence). This CDR3 has 16 residues. Trimming shortened V by 0 bases and J by 1 base, and 10 bases separated the two germline ends.

The chain combines TRBV5-5 with TRBJ2-5; 9 bases line up with TRBD2. The CDR3 length is 17 residues. The ends lost 2 bases at V and 4 bases at J; junction bases unmatched: 12. Germline CDR1 is SGHKS and CDR2 is YYEKEE (reference sequence). The CDR3 nucleotides read TGTGCCAGCAGCTTCATAGTGGCGGGAGGGTCCGGAGAGACCCAGTACTTC. Protein product: CASSFIVAGGSGETQYF.

V gene TRBV3-1 combines with J gene TRBJ2-7; TRBD2 matches at 10 bases. The trim removed 6 bases at V and 3 bases at J, leaving 8 bases unmatched. The CDR3 runs to 15 residues. Germline V lookup: CDR1 LGHDT, CDR2 YNNKEL (reference sequence). The CDR3 DNA sequence: TGTGCCAGCAGACCTAGCGGGAGTACGGGCTACGAGCAGTACTTC. As protein: CASRPSGSTGYEQYF.

As concerns this clonotype: Relative to the germline gene, one junction end is altered; a read error may explain this. The J gene is TRBJ2-5, the V gene TRBV7-7, with D perhaps TRBD2 (5 bases). CDR3 length: 15 residues. From germline, CDR1 is SSHAT and CDR2 FNYEAQ (reference sequence). CDR3 region: CASSLVGIREETQYF. As DNA, the CDR3 is TGTGCTAGCAGCTTAGTCGGGATCCGAGAAGAGACCCAGTACTTC.

A remark on this clonotype: The germline gene is not matched at one end of the junction; a read error may be the cause. The chain combines TRBV20-1 with TRBJ1-4; D perhaps matches TRBD1 (6 bases). The V gene's germline CDR1 is DFQATT and CDR2 SNEGSKA (reference sequence). The CDR3 sequence is 14 residues long. The DNA of the CDR3 is TGCAGTGCGAGAGAGGGGGGGCTCGGTGAAAAACTGTTTTTT. This sequence encodes CSAREGGLGEKLFF.

This clonotype was detected only a few times. The V gene is TRBV29-1, the J gene TRBJ2-3; no clear D. Trimming cost V 4 bases and J 0 bases, with 8 bases left between them. This CDR3 spans 13 amino acids. Germline CDR1 is SQVTM and CDR2 is ANQGSEA. The CDR3 DNA follows: TGCAGCGTTGGGGTTGGGAGCACAGATACGCAGTATTTT. This encodes CSVGVGSTDTQYF.